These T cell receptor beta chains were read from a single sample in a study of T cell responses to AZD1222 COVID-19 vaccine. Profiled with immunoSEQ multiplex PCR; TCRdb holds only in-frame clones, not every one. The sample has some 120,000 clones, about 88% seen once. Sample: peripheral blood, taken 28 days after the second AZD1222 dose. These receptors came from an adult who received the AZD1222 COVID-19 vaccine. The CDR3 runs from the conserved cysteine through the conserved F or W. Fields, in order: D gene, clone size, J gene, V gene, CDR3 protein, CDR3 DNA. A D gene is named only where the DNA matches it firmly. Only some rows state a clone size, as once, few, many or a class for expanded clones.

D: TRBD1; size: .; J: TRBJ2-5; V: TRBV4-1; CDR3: CASSQDRQGVATQYF; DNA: TGCGCCAGCAGCCAAGATCGACAGGGAGTGGCGACCCAGTACTTC
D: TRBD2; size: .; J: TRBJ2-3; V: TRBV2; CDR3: CASTQAGTTPDSDTQYF; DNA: TGTGCCAGCACCCAAGCAGGGACTACCCCCGATTCAGATACGCAGTATTTT
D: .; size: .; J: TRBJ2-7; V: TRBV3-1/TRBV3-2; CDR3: CASSLRLGEQYF; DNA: TGTGCCAGCAGCCTACGACTTGGCGAGCAGTACTTC
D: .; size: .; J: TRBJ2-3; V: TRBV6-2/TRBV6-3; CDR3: CASSYSSSGGPHDTQYF; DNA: TGTGCCAGCAGTTACTCGAGTAGCGGCGGCCCGCACGATACGCAGTATTTT
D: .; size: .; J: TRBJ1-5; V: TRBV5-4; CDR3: CASSLDYQGPQHF; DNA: TGTGCCAGCAGCTTGGATTACCAGGGGCCCCAGCATTTT
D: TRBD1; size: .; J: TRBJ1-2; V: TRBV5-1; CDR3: CASSFSTGGDYGYTF; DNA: TGCGCCAGCAGCTTTTCTACAGGGGGCGACTATGGCTACACCTTC
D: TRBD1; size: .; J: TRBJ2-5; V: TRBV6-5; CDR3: CASSKPGQQETQYF; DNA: TGTGCCAGCAGTAAACCGGGACAGCAAGAGACCCAGTACTTC
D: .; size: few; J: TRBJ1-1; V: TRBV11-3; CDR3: CASSPRGKEAFF; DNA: TGTGCCAGCAGCCCCCGCGGGAAAGAAGCTTTCTTT
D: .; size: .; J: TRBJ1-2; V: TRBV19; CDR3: CASSPGRGINYGYTF; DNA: TGTGCCAGTAGTCCTGGACGGGGGATCAACTATGGCTACACCTTC
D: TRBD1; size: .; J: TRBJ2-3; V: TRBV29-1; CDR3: CSVATGGSVGQYF; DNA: TGCAGCGTTGCAACAGGGGGCTCGGTCGGGCAGTATTTT
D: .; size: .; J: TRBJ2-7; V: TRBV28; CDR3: CASSGLLGSQYF; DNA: TGTGCCAGCTCAGGACTTCTGGGGTCGCAGTACTTC
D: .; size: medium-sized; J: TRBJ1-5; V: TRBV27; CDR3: CASSSSGFQPQHF; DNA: TGTGCCAGCAGTTCCTCGGGTTTTCAGCCCCAGCATTTT
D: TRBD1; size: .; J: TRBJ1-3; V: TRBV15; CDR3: CATSIGGAGNTIYF; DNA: TGTGCCACCAGCATAGGGGGCGCTGGAAACACCATATATTTT
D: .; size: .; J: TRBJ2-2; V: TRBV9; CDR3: CASSPRGGGSTGELFF; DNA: TGTGCCAGCAGCCCCAGAGGAGGGGGCAGCACCGGGGAGCTGTTTTTT
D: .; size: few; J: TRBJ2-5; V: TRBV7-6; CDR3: CASSLEYFEGFFHF; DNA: TGTGCCAGCAGCTTAGAGTATTTCGAGGGCTTTTTCCACTTC
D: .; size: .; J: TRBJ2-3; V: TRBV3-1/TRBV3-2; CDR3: CASSYSGRSQYF; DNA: TGTGCCAGCAGCTATAGCGGAAGGTCGCAGTATTTT
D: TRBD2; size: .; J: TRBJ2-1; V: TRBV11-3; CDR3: CASSYSRGGTYNEQFF; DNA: TGTGCCAGCAGCTACAGTCGGGGAGGGACCTACAATGAGCAGTTCTTC
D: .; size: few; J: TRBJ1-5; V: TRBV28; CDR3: CASSWGQGFNQPQHF; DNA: TGTGCCAGCAGTTGGGGGCAGGGATTCAATCAGCCCCAGCATTTT
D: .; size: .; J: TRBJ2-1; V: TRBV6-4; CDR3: CASSDVGGPGEQFF; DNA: TGTGCCAGCAGTGACGTGGGGGGGCCGGGTGAGCAGTTCTTC
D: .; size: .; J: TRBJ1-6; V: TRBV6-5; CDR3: CASSLGHHNSPLHF; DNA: TGTGCCAGCAGTTTGGGACACCATAATTCACCCCTCCACTTT
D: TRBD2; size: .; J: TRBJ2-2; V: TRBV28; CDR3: CASLRGDTGELFF; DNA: TGTGCCAGCCTCCGGGGGGACACCGGGGAGCTGTTTTTT
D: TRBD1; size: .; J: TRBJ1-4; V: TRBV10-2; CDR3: CASSYRGLGDEKLFF; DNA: TGCGCCAGCAGTTACAGGGGGTTGGGGGATGAAAAACTGTTTTTT
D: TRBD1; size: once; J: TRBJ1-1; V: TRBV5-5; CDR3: CASGGTGVRTEAFF; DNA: TGTGCCAGCGGCGGGACAGGGGTAAGGACTGAAGCTTTCTTT
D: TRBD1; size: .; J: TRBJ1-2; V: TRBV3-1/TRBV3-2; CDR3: CASSQARGPYIRYGYTF; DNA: TGTGCCAGCAGCCAAGCTAGGGGGCCCTATATACGCTATGGCTACACCTTC
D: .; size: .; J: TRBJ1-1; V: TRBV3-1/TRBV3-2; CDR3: CASSQVGASTEAFF; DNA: TGTGCCAGCAGCCAAGTGGGGGCATCCACTGAAGCTTTCTTT
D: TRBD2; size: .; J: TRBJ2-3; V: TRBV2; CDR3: CASSDGGGLTDTQYF; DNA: TGTGCCAGCAGTGACGGCGGGGGGCTGACAGATACGCAGTATTTT
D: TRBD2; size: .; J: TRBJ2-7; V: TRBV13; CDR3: CASSLGLRGGGRGEQYF; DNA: TGTGCCAGCAGCTTAGGCCTAAGAGGCGGGGGTAGAGGGGAGCAGTACTTC
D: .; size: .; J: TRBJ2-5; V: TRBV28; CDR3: CASSPGTGSRTQYF; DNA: TGTGCCAGCAGTCCCGGGACTGGCTCGCGGACCCAGTACTTC
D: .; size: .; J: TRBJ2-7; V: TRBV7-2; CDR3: CASSPGGPYEQYF; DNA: TGTGCCAGCAGCCCCGGGGGCCCCTACGAGCAGTACTTC
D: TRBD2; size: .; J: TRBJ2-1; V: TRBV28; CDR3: CASSSAGTSGHVIF; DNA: TGTGCCAGCAGTTCCGCCGGGACTAGCGGGCACGTTATCTTC
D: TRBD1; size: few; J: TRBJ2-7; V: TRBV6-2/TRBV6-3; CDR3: CASSYGGTGLYEQYF; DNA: TGTGCCAGCAGTTACGGGGGGACAGGACTTTACGAGCAGTACTTC
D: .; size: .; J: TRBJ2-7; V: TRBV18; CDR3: CASSPSQAINEQYF; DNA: TGTGCCAGCTCACCAAGCCAGGCTATAAACGAGCAGTACTTC
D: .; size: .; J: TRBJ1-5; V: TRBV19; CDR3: CASRGGEYQPQHF; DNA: TGTGCCAGTAGGGGGGGGGAGTATCAGCCCCAGCATTTT
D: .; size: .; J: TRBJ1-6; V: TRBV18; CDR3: CASSDRAPMKVSLHF; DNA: TGTGCCAGCTCAGATAGAGCGCCGATGAAAGTTTCCCTCCACTTT
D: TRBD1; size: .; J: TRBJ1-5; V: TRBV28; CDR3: CASSSPGTGGQPQHF; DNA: TGTGCCAGCAGTTCCCCAGGGACAGGAGGTCAGCCCCAGCATTTT
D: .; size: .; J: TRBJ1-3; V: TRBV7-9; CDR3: CASSLWGGGGNTIYF; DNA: TGTGCCAGCAGCTTATGGGGAGGAGGTGGAAACACCATATATTTT
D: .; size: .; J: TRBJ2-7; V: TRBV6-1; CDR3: CASSEMEGGYEQYF; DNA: TGTGCCAGCAGTGAAATGGAAGGGGGCTACGAGCAGTACTTC
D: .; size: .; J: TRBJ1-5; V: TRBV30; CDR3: CAWSVRGGGQPQHF; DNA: TGTGCCTGGAGTGTGAGGGGGGGCGGACAGCCCCAGCATTTT
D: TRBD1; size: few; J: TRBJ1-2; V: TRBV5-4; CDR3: CASSSPGTGSYGYTF; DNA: TGTGCCAGCAGCTCCCCCGGGACAGGGTCCTATGGCTACACCTTC
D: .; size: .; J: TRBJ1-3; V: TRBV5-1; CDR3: CASTQNRDHSGNTIYF; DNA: TGCGCCAGCACCCAAAACAGGGACCACTCTGGAAACACCATATATTTT
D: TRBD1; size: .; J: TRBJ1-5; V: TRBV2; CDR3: CASMGTGVQPQHF; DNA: TGTGCCAGCATGGGGACAGGAGTTCAGCCCCAGCATTTT
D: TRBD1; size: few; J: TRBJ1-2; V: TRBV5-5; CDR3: CASSLLDRVAGYTF; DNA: TGTGCCAGCAGCTTGTTGGACAGGGTAGCTGGCTACACCTTC
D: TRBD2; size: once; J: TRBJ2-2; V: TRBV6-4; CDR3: CASSDSLAGDNTGELFF; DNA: TGTGCCAGCAGTGACTCGCTAGCGGGAGACAACACCGGGGAGCTGTTTTTT
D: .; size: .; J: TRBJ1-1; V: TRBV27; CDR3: CASSPLTGTEAFF; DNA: TGTGCCAGCAGCCCACTGACAGGCACTGAAGCTTTCTTT
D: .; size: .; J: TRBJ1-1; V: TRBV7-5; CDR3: CARSPGCTEAFF; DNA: TGTGCCAGAAGCCCAGGTTGCACTGAAGCTTTCTTT
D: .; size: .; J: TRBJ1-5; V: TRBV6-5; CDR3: CASSYSQANQPQHF; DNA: TGTGCCAGCAGTTACAGTCAGGCTAATCAGCCCCAGCATTTT
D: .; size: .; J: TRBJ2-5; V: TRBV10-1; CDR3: CASSGADNQETQYF; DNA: TGCGCCAGCAGTGGAGCAGACAACCAAGAGACCCAGTACTTC
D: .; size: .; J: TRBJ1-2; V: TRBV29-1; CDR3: CSVESTSYGYTF; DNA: TGCAGCGTTGAAAGCACAAGCTATGGCTACACCTTC
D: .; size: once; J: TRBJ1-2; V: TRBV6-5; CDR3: CASSLDTPGYGYTF; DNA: TGTGCCAGCAGTCTTGACACACCAGGCTATGGCTACACCTTC
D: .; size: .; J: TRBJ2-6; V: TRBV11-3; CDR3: CASSLFREVVLTF; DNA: TGTGCCAGCAGCTTATTCAGGGAGGTCGTCCTGACTTTC
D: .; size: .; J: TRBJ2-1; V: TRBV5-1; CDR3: CASSLGLDSYNEQFF; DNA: TGCGCCAGCAGCTTGGGGTTGGATTCCTACAATGAGCAGTTCTTC
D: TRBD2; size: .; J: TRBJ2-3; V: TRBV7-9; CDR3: CASSLTSGVADTQYF; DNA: TGTGCCAGCAGCTTAACTAGCGGGGTCGCAGATACGCAGTATTTT
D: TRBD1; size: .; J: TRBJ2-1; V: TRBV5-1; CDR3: CASSLTPGQGWFF; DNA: TGCGCCAGCAGCTTGACACCGGGACAGGGGTGGTTCTTC